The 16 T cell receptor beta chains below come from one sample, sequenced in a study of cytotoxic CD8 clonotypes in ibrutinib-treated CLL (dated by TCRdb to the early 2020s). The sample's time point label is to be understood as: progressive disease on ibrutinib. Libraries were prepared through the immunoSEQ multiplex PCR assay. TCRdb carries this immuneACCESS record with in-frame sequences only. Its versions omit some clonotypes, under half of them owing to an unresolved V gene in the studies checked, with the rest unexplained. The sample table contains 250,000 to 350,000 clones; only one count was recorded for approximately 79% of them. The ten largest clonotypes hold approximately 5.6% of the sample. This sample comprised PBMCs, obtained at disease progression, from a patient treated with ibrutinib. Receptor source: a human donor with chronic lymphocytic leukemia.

The CDR3 DNA reads TGTGCCAGCAGTAACAGGGCAAAGCCCCTCCACTTT. Translated, it gives CASSNRAKPLHF. This chain connects TRBV6-5 to TRBJ1-6; D is perhaps TRBD1 (6 bases). CDR1 is MNHEY, CDR2 SVGAGI, per germline. V was clipped by 5 bases and J by 13 bases, with 12 bases between them. The CDR3 consists of 12 residues.

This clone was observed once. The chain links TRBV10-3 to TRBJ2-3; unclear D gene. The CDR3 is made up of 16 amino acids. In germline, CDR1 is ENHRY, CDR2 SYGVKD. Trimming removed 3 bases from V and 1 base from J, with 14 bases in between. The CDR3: CAISDAQALGTDTQYF. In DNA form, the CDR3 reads TGTGCCATCAGTGACGCTCAGGCGCTCGGCACAGATACGCAGTATTTT.

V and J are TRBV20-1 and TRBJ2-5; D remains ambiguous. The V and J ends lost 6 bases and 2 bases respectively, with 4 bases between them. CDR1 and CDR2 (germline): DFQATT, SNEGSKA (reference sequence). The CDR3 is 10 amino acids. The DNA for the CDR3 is TGCAGTGCCACACAAGAGACCCAGTACTTC. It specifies CSATQETQYF.

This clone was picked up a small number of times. This chain's CDR3 is CASSHSYEQYF. CDR3 nucleotides: TGTGCCAGCAGCCACTCCTACGAGCAGTACTTC. The chain joins TRBV7-2 to TRBJ2-7; D gene unclear. This CDR3 region has 11 residues. Germline V gives CDR1 SGHTA, CDR2 FQGNSA. Trimming shortened V by 5 bases and J by 0 bases, and 2 bases separated the two germline ends.

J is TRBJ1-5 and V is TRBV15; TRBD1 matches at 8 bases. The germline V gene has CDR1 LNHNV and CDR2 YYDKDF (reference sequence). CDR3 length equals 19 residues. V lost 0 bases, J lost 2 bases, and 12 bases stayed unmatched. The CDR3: CATSRDLIHRGMGNQPQHF. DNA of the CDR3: TGTGCCACCAGCAGAGACCTAATTCACAGGGGGATGGGCAATCAGCCCCAGCATTTT.

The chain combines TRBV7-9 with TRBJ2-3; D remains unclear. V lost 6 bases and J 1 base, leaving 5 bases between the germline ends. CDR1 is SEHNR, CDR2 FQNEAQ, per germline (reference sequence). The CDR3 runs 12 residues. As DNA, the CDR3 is TGTGCCAGCAGGTCGGGCACAGATACGCAGTATTTT. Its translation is CASRSGTDTQYF. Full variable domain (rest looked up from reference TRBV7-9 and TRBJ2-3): DTGVSQNPRHKITKRGQNVTFRCDPISEHNRLYWYRQTLGQGPEFLTYFQNEAQLEKSRLLSDRFSAERPKGSFSTLEIQRTEQGDSAMYLCASRSGTDTQYFGPGTRLTVL.

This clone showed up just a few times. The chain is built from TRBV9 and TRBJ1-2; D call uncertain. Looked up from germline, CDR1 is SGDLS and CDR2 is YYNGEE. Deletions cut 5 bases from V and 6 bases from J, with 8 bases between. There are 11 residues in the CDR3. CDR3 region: CASRHRDGYTF. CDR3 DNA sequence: TGTGCCAGCAGGCATAGGGATGGCTACACCTTC.

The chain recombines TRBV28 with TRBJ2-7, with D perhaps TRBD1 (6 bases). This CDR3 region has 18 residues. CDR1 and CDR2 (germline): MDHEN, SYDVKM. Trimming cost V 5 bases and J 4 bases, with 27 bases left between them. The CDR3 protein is CASSTILRVGATGYEQYF. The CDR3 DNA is TGTGCCAGCAGTACGATCCTAAGGGTGGGGGCCACCGGGTACGAGCAGTACTTC. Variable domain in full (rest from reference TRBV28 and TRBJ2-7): DVKVTQSSRYLVKRTGEKVFLECVQDMDHENMFWYRQDPGLGLRLIYFSYDVKMKEKGDIPEGYSVSREKKERFSLILESASTNQTSMYLCASSTILRVGATGYEQYFGPGTRLTVT.

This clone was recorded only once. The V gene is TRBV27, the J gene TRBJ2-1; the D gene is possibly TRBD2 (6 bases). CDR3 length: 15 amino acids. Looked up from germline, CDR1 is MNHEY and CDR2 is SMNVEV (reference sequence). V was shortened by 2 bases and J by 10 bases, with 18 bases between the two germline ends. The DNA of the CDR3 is TGTGCCAGCAGTTTAGGCGGGATGGGGAAGGAAGAGCAGTTCTTC. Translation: CASSLGGMGKEEQFF.

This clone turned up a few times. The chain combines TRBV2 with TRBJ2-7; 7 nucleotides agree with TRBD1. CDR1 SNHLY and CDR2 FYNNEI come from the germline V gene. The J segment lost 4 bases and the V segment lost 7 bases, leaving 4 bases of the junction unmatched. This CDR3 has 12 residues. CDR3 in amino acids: CASTQGFYEQYF. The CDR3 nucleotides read TGTGCCAGCACACAGGGGTTTTACGAGCAGTACTTC.

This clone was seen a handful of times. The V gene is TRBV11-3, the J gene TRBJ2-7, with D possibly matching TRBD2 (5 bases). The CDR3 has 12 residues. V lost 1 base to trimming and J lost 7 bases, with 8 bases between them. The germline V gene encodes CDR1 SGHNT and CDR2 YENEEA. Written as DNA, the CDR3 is TGTGCCAGCAGCTTAGGCTCGGGAGAGCAGTACTTC. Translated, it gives CASSLGSGEQYF.

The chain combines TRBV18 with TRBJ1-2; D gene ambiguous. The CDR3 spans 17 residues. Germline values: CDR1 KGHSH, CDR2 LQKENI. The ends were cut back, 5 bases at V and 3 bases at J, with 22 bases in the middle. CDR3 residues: CASSSSRQPLWDYGYTF. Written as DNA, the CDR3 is TGTGCCAGCTCAAGCTCAAGGCAGCCACTCTGGGACTATGGCTACACCTTC.

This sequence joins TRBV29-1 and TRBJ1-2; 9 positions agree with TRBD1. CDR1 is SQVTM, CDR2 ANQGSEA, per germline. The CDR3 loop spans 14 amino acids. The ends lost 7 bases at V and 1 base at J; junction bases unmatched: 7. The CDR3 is CSAAGTGNNYGYTF. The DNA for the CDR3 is TGCAGCGCGGCCGGGACAGGGAATAACTATGGCTACACCTTC. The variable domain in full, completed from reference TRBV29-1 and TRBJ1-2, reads SAVISQKPSRDICQRGTSLTIQCQVDSQVTMMFWYRQQPGQSLTLIATANQGSEATYESGFVIDKFPISRPNLTFSTLTVSNMSPEDSSIYLCSAAGTGNNYGYTFGSGTRLTVV.

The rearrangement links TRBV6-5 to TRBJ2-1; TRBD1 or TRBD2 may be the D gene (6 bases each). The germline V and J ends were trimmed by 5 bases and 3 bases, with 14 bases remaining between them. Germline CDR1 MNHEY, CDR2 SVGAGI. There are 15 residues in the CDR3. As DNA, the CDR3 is TGTGCCAGCAGTAGGAGGCGGGACATCTACAATGAGCAGTTCTTC. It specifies CASSRRRDIYNEQFF.

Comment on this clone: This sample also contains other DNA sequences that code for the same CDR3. The CDR3 bases are TGTGCCAGCAGCGTAGGAGGCATGAACACTGAAGCTTTCTTT. Protein: CASSVGGMNTEAFF. V is TRBV9 and J is TRBJ1-1; D is unresolved. CDR3 size: 14 residues. With 0 bases removed from V and 0 bases from J, the gap between germline ends came to 6 bases. Germline V gene lookup returns CDR1 SGDLS and CDR2 YYNGEE.

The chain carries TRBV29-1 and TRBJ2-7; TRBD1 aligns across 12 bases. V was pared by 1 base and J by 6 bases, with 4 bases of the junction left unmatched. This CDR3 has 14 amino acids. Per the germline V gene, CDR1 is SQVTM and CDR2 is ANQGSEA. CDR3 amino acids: CSVEGDRGLREQYF. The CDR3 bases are TGCAGCGTTGAAGGGGACAGGGGGCTCCGCGAGCAGTACTTC.